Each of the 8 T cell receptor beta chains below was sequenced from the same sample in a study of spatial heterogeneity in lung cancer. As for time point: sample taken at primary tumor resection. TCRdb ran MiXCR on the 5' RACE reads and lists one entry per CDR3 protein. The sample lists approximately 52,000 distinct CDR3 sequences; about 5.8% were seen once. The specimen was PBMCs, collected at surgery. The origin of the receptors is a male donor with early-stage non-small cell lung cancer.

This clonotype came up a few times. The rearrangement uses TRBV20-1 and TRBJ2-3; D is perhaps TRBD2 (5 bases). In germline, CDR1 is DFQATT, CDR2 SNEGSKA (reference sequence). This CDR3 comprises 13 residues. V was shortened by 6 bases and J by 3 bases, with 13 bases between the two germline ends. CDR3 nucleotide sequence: TGCAGTGCCTTGATACGGGGTACAGATACGCAGTATTTT. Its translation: CSALIRGTDTQYF.

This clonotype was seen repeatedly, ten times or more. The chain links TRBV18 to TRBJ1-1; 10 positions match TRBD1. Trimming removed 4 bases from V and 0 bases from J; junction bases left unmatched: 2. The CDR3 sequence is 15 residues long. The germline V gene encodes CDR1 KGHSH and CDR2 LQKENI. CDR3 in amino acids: CASSRGQGMNTEAFF. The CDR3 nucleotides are TGTGCCAGCTCACGGGGACAGGGGATGAACACTGAAGCTTTCTTT.

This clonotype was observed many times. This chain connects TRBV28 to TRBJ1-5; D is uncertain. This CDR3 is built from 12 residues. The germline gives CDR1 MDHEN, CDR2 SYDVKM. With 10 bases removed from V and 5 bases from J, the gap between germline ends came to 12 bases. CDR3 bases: TGTGCCACCATAGGTGGGGATCAGCCCCAGCATTTT. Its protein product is CATIGGDQPQHF.

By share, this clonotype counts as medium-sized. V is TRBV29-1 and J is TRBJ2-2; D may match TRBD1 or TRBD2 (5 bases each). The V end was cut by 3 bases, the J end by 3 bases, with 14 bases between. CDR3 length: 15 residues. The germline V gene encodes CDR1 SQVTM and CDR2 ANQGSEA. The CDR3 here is CSVEGGQGDTGELFF. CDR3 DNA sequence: TGCAGCGTTGAGGGTGGTCAGGGAGACACCGGGGAGCTGTTTTTT.

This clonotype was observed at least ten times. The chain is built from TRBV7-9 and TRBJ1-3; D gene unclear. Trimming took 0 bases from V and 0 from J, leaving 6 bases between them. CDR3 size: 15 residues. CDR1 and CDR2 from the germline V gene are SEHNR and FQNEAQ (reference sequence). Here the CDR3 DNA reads TGTGCCAGCAGCTTAGCAGGGAGCTCTGGAAACACCATATATTTT. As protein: CASSLAGSSGNTIYF.

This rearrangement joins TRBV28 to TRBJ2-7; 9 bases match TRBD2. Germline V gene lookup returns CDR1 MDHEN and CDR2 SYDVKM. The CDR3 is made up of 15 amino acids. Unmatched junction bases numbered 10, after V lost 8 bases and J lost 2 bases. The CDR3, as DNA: TGTGCCAGCTGGGGTAGCGGGAGTCCGACCTACGAGCAGTACTTC. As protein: CASWGSGSPTYEQYF.

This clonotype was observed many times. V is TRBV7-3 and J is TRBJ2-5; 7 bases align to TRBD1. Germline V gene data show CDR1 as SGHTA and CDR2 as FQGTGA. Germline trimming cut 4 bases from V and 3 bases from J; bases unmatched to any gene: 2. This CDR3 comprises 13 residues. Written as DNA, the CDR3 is TGTGCCAGCAGCTCTACAGGGGAAGAGACCCAGTACTTC. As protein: CASSSTGEETQYF.

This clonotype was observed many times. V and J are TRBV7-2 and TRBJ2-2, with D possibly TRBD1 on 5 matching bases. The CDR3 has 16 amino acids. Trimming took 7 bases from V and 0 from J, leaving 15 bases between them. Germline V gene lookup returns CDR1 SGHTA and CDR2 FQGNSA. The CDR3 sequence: CASTKTVLSNTGELFF. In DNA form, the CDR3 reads TGTGCCAGCACCAAGACAGTGCTATCGAACACCGGGGAGCTGTTTTTT.